The present TCR beta chain was sequenced within a study of cytotoxic CD8 clonotypes in ibrutinib-treated CLL. On the study more broadly: Response material was collected after a median approximately 12 months of treatment, range 6 to 36. The sample average was about 260,000 productive templates and 85,000 to 95,000 productive rearrangements.

Roughly 1.8 micrograms of genomic DNA came from cryopreserved PBMCs for TCR beta libraries. Study-wide findings and caveats: Clonality correlated strongly with circulating CD8+ T cells and exceeded age-matched healthy donors at baseline.

The CDR3 extends over 14 amino acids. CDR1 is SGDLS and CDR2 is YYNGEE in the germline V gene. Trimming left V 4 bases short and J 0 bases short, with 8 bases between. Assay: immunoSEQ multiplex PCR; the TCRdb copy retains only in-frame clones and omits some. This table has tens of thousands of clones, roughly three quarters appearing once. This clone was counted a few times. The antigen remains unidentified. Sample: PBMCs, taken after 12 months of ibrutinib treatment. The chain links TRBV9 to TRBJ2-1, with D possibly matching TRBD2 (5 bases). The source of this sequence is a human donor with chronic lymphocytic leukemia. The CDR3 region is CASSRSVSYNEQFF. CDR3 in DNA: TGTGCCAGCAGCCGTAGCGTCTCCTACAATGAGCAGTTCTTC. Using reference TRBV9 and TRBJ2-1 for the parts outside the CDR3, the full variable domain is DSGVTQTPKHLITATGQRVTLRCSPRSGDLSVYWYQQSLDQGLQFLIQYYNGEERAKGNILERFSAQQFPDLHSELNLSSLELGDSALYFCASSRSVSYNEQFFGPGTRLTVL.